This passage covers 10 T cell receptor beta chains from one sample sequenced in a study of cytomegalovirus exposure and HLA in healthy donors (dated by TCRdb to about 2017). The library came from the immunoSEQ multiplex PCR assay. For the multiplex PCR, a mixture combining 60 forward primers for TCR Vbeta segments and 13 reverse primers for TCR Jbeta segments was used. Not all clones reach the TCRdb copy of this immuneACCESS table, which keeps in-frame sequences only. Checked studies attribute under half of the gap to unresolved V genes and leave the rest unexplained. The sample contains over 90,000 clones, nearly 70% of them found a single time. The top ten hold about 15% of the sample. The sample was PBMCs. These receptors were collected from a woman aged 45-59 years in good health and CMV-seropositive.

The CDR3 reads CASSPPGRGVRPDTQYF. The DNA for the CDR3 is TGTGCCAGCTCACCACCGGGGAGAGGAGTTCGGCCAGATACGCAGTATTTT. The rearrangement links TRBV18 to TRBJ2-3; possible D gene TRBD2, 5 bases. The V and J ends lost 0 bases and 4 bases respectively, with 17 bases between them. This CDR3 has 17 residues. Germline V gene data show CDR1 as KGHSH and CDR2 as LQKENI.

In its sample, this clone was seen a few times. As DNA, the CDR3 is TGTGCCAGCAGACCTCCGGGACTCACCAATGAGCAGTTCTTC. Its protein is CASRPPGLTNEQFF. The chain recombines TRBV27 with TRBJ2-1; weak D call: TRBD2 (6 bases). The CDR3 contains 14 residues. V lost 6 bases and J 6 bases, leaving 15 bases between the germline ends. CDR1 and CDR2 (germline): MNHEY, SMNVEV (reference sequence).

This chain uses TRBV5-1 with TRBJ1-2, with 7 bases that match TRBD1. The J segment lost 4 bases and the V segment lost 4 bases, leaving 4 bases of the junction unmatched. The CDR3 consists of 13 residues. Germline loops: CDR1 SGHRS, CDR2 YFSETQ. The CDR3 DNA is TGCGCCAGCAGCCTGGGACAGACCTATGGCTACACCTTC. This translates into CASSLGQTYGYTF.

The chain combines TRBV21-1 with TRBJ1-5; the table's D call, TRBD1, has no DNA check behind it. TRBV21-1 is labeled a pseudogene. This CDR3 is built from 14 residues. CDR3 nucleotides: TGTGCCAGCAGCAGGGGGCTTGGCAATCAGCCCCAGCATTTT. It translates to CASSRGLGNQPQHF.

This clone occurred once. The CDR3 is CASSSPGLAGEYEQYF. DNA of the CDR3: TGTGCCAGTAGTTCCCCGGGACTAGCGGGAGAATACGAGCAGTACTTC. The J gene is TRBJ2-7, the V gene TRBV19, with 14 bases aligning to TRBD2. Germline trimming cut 5 bases from V and 4 bases from J; bases unmatched to any gene: 7. CDR3 length: 16 residues. CDR1 and CDR2 from the germline V gene are LNHDA and SQIVND (reference sequence).

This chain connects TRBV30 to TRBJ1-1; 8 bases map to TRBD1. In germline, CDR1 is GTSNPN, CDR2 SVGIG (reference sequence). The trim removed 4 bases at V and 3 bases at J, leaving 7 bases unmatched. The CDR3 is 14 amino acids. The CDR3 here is CAWNRQGRYTEAFF. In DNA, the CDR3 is TGTGCCTGGAATCGACAGGGGAGGTACACTGAAGCTTTCTTT.

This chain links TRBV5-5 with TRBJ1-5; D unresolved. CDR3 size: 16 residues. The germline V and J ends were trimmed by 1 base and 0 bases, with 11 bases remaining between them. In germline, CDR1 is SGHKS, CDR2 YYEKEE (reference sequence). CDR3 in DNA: TGTGCCAGCAGCTTGAATAGGGAGTATAGCAATCAGCCCCAGCATTTT. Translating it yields CASSLNREYSNQPQHF.

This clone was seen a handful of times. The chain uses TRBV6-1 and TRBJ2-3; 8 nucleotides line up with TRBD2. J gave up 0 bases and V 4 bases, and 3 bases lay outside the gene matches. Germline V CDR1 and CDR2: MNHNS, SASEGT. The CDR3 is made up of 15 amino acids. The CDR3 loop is CASSVSSGSTDTQYF. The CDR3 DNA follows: TGTGCCAGCAGTGTTTCTAGCGGGAGCACAGATACGCAGTATTTT.

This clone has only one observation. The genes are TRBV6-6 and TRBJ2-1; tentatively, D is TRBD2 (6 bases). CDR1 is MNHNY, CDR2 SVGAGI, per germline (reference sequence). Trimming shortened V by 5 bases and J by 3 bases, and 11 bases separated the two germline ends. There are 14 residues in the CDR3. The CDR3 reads CASSPGTDYNEQFF. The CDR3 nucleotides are TGTGCCAGCAGTCCCGGGACTGACTACAATGAGCAGTTCTTC.

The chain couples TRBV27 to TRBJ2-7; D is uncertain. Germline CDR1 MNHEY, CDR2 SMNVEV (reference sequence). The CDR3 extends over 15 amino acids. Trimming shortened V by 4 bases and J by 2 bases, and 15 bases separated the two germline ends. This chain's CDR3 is CASSSLPAIPYEQYF. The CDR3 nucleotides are TGTGCCAGCAGTTCACTCCCTGCTATCCCCTACGAGCAGTACTTC.